This entry lists 3 T cell receptor beta chains sequenced from one sample in a study of vaccination and CD4 T cells after COVID-19. Cultured CD4+ T-cell DNA underwent Oncomine TCR Beta short-read sequencing. TCRdb redid the calling of the PCR reads with MiXCR, one entry per CDR3 protein. The sample gives 20,000 to 25,000 distinct CDR3 sequences, 42% of which show up once; about 10% is in the top ten. Their target antigens are unknown. The time point here: late sampling 161 to 241 days after vaccination in three convalescent patients. Treatment: roughly nine-day PBMC culture with coronavirus spike peptide pools or control peptides (ViraFEST assay). Material: CD4+ T cells from blood, cultured in vitro, obtained about 7 months after SARS-CoV-2 vaccination. Receptors originate from a human donor who had recovered from COVID-19.

The chain has TRBV20-1 and TRBJ1-6; TRBD1 matches 7 bases. Trimming removed 1 base from V and 11 bases from J; junction bases left unmatched: 8. This CDR3 is 14 amino acids long. Germline loops: CDR1 DFQATT, CDR2 SNEGSKA (reference sequence). The CDR3 sequence: CSARGGQLFTPLHF. In DNA, the CDR3 is TGCAGTGCTAGAGGGGGACAGTTGTTTACACCCCTCCACTTT.

The chain links TRBV20-1 to TRBJ2-2; 9 bases agree with TRBD1. J gave up 4 bases and V 0 bases, and 3 bases lay outside the gene matches. CDR1 and CDR2 from the germline V gene are DFQATT and SNEGSKA (reference sequence). The CDR3 extends over 15 amino acids. The CDR3 loop is CSARELDRGTGELFF. CDR3 sequence (DNA): TGCAGTGCTAGAGAATTGGACAGGGGCACCGGGGAGCTGTTTTTT.

This clonotype was observed a few times. CDR3 in amino acids: CSASGRGVNVQETQYF. The DNA for the CDR3 is TGCAGTGCTAGTGGGAGGGGGGTTAATGTGCAAGAGACCCAGTACTTC. This chain connects TRBV20-1 to TRBJ2-5, with a possible D match to TRBD2 (7 bases). Germline values: CDR1 DFQATT, CDR2 SNEGSKA (reference sequence). This CDR3 is built from 16 residues. V lost 3 bases and J 2 bases, leaving 19 bases between the germline ends.